A selection of T cell receptor beta chains follows, all from one sample in a study of T cells in Graves' hyperthyroidism and ophthalmopathy. Each CDR3 protein gets one entry after TCRdb re-called the multiplex PCR reads with MiXCR. The sample consists of about 570,000 distinct CDR3 sequences, just over 45% of them appearing once. The material sequenced was peripheral blood or thyroid tissue (not recorded which). These receptors were obtained from an adult woman with Graves' disease, either hyperthyroidism or ophthalmopathy (not recorded which). Both conserved end residues are part of each CDR3. Fields, in order: clone size, V gene, J gene, D gene, CDR3 protein, CDR3 DNA. The D gene is left open where the match is weak. Clone sizes are given selectively: once, few, many, or a class where the clone is expanded.

>many|TRBV20-1|TRBJ2-7|-
CSADYRYSYEQYF
TGCAGTGCTGACTACAGGTACTCCTACGAGCAGTACTTC
>many|TRBV7-7|TRBJ1-5|-
CASSKDVNQPQHF
TGTGCTAGCAGCAAGGACGTCAATCAGCCCCAGCATTTT
>few|TRBV15|TRBJ2-5|TRBD2
CASAGSGETQYF
TGTGCTTCAGCGGGATCCGGGGAGACCCAGTACTTC
>many|TRBV19|TRBJ1-4|-
CASSAAEKLFF
TGTGCCAGTAGCGCAGCGGAAAAACTGTTTTTT
>many|TRBV7-9|TRBJ1-1|-
CASSLVRENTEAFF
TGTGCCAGCAGCTTAGTACGAGAGAACACTGAAGCTTTCTTT
>-|TRBV2|TRBJ1-5|TRBD1
CASSGKTGPNQPQHF
TGTGCCAGCAGCGGTAAGACAGGGCCCAATCAGCCCCAGCATTTT
>-|TRBV2|TRBJ1-5|TRBD1
CASLSGTGGGQPQHF
TGTGCCAGCCTCTCCGGGACAGGGGGCGGTCAGCCCCAGCATTTT
>-|TRBV10-3|TRBJ1-5|TRBD1
CATARDRAQPQHF
TGTGCCACCGCCCGGGACAGGGCTCAGCCCCAGCATTTT
>-|TRBV5-1|TRBJ2-3|TRBD1
CASSSGTGTDTQYF
TGCGCCAGCAGCTCCGGGACAGGCACAGATACGCAGTATTTT
>many|TRBV12-3/TRBV12-4|TRBJ2-7|TRBD1
CASSYSWTGNEQYF
TGTGCCAGCAGCTATTCCTGGACAGGTAACGAGCAGTACTTC
>many|TRBV12-3/TRBV12-4|TRBJ2-5|TRBD1
CASSLVAGGETQYF
TGTGCCAGCAGTTTAGTGGCAGGGGGAGAGACCCAGTACTTC
>-|TRBV7-6|TRBJ2-3|TRBD2
CASSLAASGSTDTQYF
TGTGCCAGCAGCTTAGCGGCTAGCGGGAGCACAGATACGCAGTATTTT
>-|TRBV10-3|TRBJ2-1|TRBD2
CAISGGGVRAYEQFF
TGTGCCATCAGTGGGGGGGGGGTAAGGGCTTATGAGCAGTTCTTC
>many|TRBV19|TRBJ2-2|-
CATAGYTGELFF
TGTGCCACCGCGGGATACACCGGGGAGCTGTTTTTT
>many|TRBV10-3|TRBJ1-1|TRBD1
CAIGQAATEAFF
TGTGCCATCGGACAGGCGGCCACTGAAGCTTTCTTT
>-|TRBV19|TRBJ1-5|TRBD1
CASLLEGAHQPQHF
TGTGCCAGTCTTTTGGAGGGGGCTCACCAGCCCCAGCATTTT
>many|TRBV20-1|TRBJ2-7|-
CSARAPGVSNYEQYF
TGCAGTGCTAGAGCCCCGGGGGTTTCGAACTACGAGCAGTACTTC
>-|TRBV30|TRBJ1-1|-
CAWGGAGNTEAFF
TGTGCCTGGGGGGGAGCAGGGAACACTGAAGCTTTCTTT
>-|TRBV11-2|TRBJ1-2|-
CASSFDRNSGNTF
TGTGCCAGCAGCTTCGACCGAAACTCTGGAAACACCTTC
>-|TRBV10-2|TRBJ1-2|-
CAPYWVGYYGYTF
TGCGCCCCCTACTGGGTGGGGTACTATGGCTACACCTTC
>many|TRBV10-3|TRBJ1-5|-
CAISESGLRGQPQHF
TGTGCCATCAGTGAGTCGGGATTGAGAGGTCAGCCCCAGCATTTT
>many|TRBV6-1|TRBJ2-5|TRBD2
CASSEGGGWETQYF
TGTGCCAGCAGTGAAGGCGGGGGGTGGGAGACCCAGTACTTC
>-|TRBV25-1|TRBJ1-1|TRBD1
CASSDPRQGNTEAFF
TGTGCCAGCAGTGATCCTCGACAGGGCAACACTGAAGCTTTCTTT
>-|TRBV29-1|TRBJ2-2|-
CSVDVGRTGELFF
TGCAGCGTTGATGTGGGCCGAACCGGGGAGCTGTTTTTT
>many|TRBV4-1|TRBJ1-5|-
CASARADTRGNQPQHF
TGCGCCAGCGCCCGAGCCGATACGAGGGGCAATCAGCCCCAGCATTTT
>-|TRBV19|TRBJ2-6|-
CASSFRNTEANVLTF
TGTGCCAGTAGTTTTCGTAACACTGAAGCCAACGTCCTGACTTTC
>many|TRBV6-5|TRBJ2-7|-
CASSYSGQLLRQYF
TGTGCCAGCAGTTACTCCGGACAACTCCTTAGGCAGTACTTC
>few|TRBV18|TRBJ1-6|-
CASSTNRDIDSPLHF
TGTGCCAGCTCAACAAACCGGGACATTGATTCACCCCTCCACTTT
>-|TRBV7-9|TRBJ2-7|TRBD1
CASSFDRGRAYEQYF
TGTGCCAGCAGCTTTGACAGGGGGCGAGCCTACGAGCAGTACTTC
>-|TRBV12-5|TRBJ2-5|-
CASRATGALEETQYF
TGTGCTAGTCGAGCCACGGGAGCCCTGGAAGAGACCCAGTACTTC
>-|TRBV7-2|TRBJ2-7|TRBD1
CASSPAGTGREQYF
TGTGCCAGCAGCCCGGCCGGGACAGGGCGCGAGCAGTACTTC
>-|TRBV6-5|TRBJ1-2|-
CASSLDSGF
TGTGCCAGCAGCCTAGACAGCGGCTTC
>few|TRBV5-1|TRBJ2-5|-
CASSLKGTQYF
TGCGCCAGCAGCTTGAAAGGGACCCAGTACTTC
>many|TRBV5-1|TRBJ1-1|TRBD1
CASSLNKDRWTEAFF
TGCGCCAGCAGCCTAAATAAGGACAGGTGGACTGAAGCTTTCTTT
>-|TRBV5-1|TRBJ1-5|-
CASSTDGTGGNQPQHF
TGCGCCAGCAGCACGGACGGGACGGGCGGCAATCAGCCCCAGCATTTT
>many|TRBV7-9|TRBJ1-2|TRBD1
CASERTGGYYGYTF
TGTGCCAGCGAAAGGACAGGGGGTTACTATGGCTACACCTTC